One and the same sample provided the 18 T cell receptor beta chains below, sequenced in a study of shared clonotypes between healthy human individuals. Sequencing was performed with immunoSEQ multiplex PCR; in TCRdb, only in-frame clones are kept and a portion is missing. The sample includes 740,000 or so clones, 73% of them seen just once. The sample taken for sequencing was memory CD4+ T cells sorted from blood. The subset is: CD45RA-negative fraction. Every receptor here comes from a woman aged 25 to 45 in good health.

The table lists this clone with a count of one. J is TRBJ2-3 and V is TRBV5-6; 8 bases line up with TRBD2. The CDR3 is made up of 16 amino acids. V trimming: 2 bases; J trimming: 4 bases; junction bases outside the gene matches: 9. CDR1 and CDR2 (germline): SGHDT, YYEEEE. CDR3 sequence: CASSLVLGGRSDTQYF. The CDR3 DNA reads as TGTGCCAGCAGCTTAGTTCTGGGCGGGAGGTCAGATACGCAGTATTTT.

The V call is TRBV18, the J call TRBJ1-1, with a possible D match to TRBD1 (6 bases). The germline gives CDR1 KGHSH, CDR2 LQKENI. The CDR3 is 16 residues long. The germline V and J ends were trimmed by 6 bases and 4 bases, with 21 bases remaining between them. The CDR3 region has the DNA TGTGCCAGCTCGCGATTACCAAGGGGGGTGGTCACTGAAGCTTTCTTT. Protein sequence: CASSRLPRGVVTEAFF.

The chain is built from TRBV29-1 and TRBJ2-7, with TRBD1 matching 8 bases. The CDR3 totals 14 residues. V shed 4 bases, J shed 6 bases, and the junction held 11 bases outside the gene matches. Germline values: CDR1 SQVTM, CDR2 ANQGSEA. CDR3 region: CSVVHRTGSLEQYF. CDR3 nucleotides: TGCAGCGTTGTTCATAGGACAGGGAGCCTCGAGCAGTACTTC.

J is TRBJ2-2 and V is TRBV28; no clear D gene. The germline CDR1 and CDR2 sequences are MDHEN and SYDVKM. CDR3 length: 15 amino acids. Between the trimmed V and J ends, which lost 2 bases and 2 bases, there was a span of 9 bases. CDR3 in DNA: TGTGCCAGCAGTTTAAGTGGTACCAACACCGGGGAGCTGTTTTTT. Protein sequence: CASSLSGTNTGELFF.

This clone has only one observation. The chain links TRBV27 to TRBJ1-2, with D possibly TRBD1 on 5 matching bases. Trimming pared 2 bases from V and 7 bases from J, leaving 14 bases between. Germline V gene lookup returns CDR1 MNHEY and CDR2 SMNVEV (reference sequence). The CDR3 length is 14 residues. CDR3 protein: CASSLRGRGGGYTF. CDR3 in DNA: TGTGCCAGCAGTTTACGGGGGAGGGGTGGTGGCTACACCTTC.

The V call is TRBV5-5, the J call TRBJ1-3; no firm D call. The germline V gene encodes CDR1 SGHKS and CDR2 YYEKEE (reference sequence). V was trimmed by 3 bases and J by 2 bases, leaving 12 bases between them. This CDR3 spans 15 amino acids. CDR3 in DNA: TGTGCCAGCAGCTCCGTGACGGAAACTGGAAACACCATATATTTT. Amino acids: CASSSVTETGNTIYF. The variable domain in full, with the rest retrieved from reference TRBV5-5 and TRBJ1-3, is DAGVTQSPTHLIKTRGQQVTLRCSPISGHKSVSWYQQVLGQGPQFIFQYYEKEERGRGNFPDRFSARQFPNYSSELNVNALLLGDSALYLCASSSVTETGNTIYFGEGSWLTVV.

The chain carries TRBV10-2 and TRBJ2-1; possible D gene TRBD2, 5 bases. This CDR3 is 16 amino acids long. Trimming cost V 3 bases and J 0 bases, with 12 bases left between them. Germline CDR1 is WSHSY and CDR2 is SAAADI. The DNA for the CDR3 is TGCGCCAGCAGTGATCAGCGGTTGAGCTCCTACAATGAGCAGTTCTTC. It specifies CASSDQRLSSYNEQFF.

J is TRBJ1-2 and V is TRBV9; D is unclear. Germline lookup yields CDR1 SGDLS and CDR2 YYNGEE. CDR3 length: 12 residues. Trimming removed 4 bases at V and 2 bases at J, with 6 bases between. CDR3 amino acids: CASSSGNYGYTF. The DNA of the CDR3 is TGTGCCAGCAGCTCGGGGAACTATGGCTACACCTTC.

The chain recombines TRBV30 with TRBJ2-3; 13 nucleotides match TRBD2. The CDR3 has 21 residues. Germline V gene lookup returns CDR1 GTSNPN and CDR2 SVGIG (reference sequence). The ends lost 2 bases at V and 3 bases at J; junction bases unmatched: 20. The CDR3 spells CAWSPDMFTSGRADFTDTQYF. In nucleotides, the CDR3 is TGTGCCTGGAGTCCTGACATGTTTACTAGCGGGAGGGCCGATTTTACAGATACGCAGTATTTT.

The V and J genes are TRBV7-3 and TRBJ2-7; D unclear. Germline lookup yields CDR1 SGHTA and CDR2 FQGTGA. The CDR3 covers 15 residues. V lost 1 base to trimming and J lost 0 bases, with 10 bases between them. The CDR3 loop reads CASSLNGSPSYEQYF. In DNA form, the CDR3 reads TGTGCCAGCAGCTTAAACGGCAGTCCCTCCTACGAGCAGTACTTC.

The rearrangement links TRBV19 to TRBJ2-3; TRBD2 agrees at 11 bases. After removal of 5 bases from V and 2 bases from J, the junction contained 6 bases not matched to a gene. Germline assignment: CDR1 LNHDA and CDR2 SQIVND (reference sequence). The CDR3 covers 16 residues. The chain's CDR3 is CASSALAGVPTDTQYF. The CDR3 nucleotides are TGTGCCAGTAGTGCACTAGCGGGAGTACCCACAGATACGCAGTATTTT.

V gene TRBV12-5 combines with J gene TRBJ1-5; no clear D gene. V dropped 1 base and J dropped 4 bases, with 8 bases sitting between them. Per germline, CDR1 LGHNT and CDR2 FRNRAP. This CDR3 contains 14 residues. The CDR3 DNA reads as TGTGCTAGTGGTTTGGAGGGTTGGAATCAGCCCCAGCATTTT. Translation: CASGLEGWNQPQHF.

This clone was seen only a few times. The sample has other DNA sequences that encode this CDR3 too. V is TRBV10-3 and J is TRBJ2-7; D remains unclear. CDR3 length: 11 residues. V was clipped by 2 bases and J by 4 bases, with 3 bases between them. CDR1 is ENHRY, CDR2 SYGVKD, per germline. CDR3 residues: CAISEGYEQYF. CDR3 coding DNA: TGTGCCATCAGTGAGGGGTACGAGCAGTACTTC.

The chain carries TRBV28 and TRBJ2-7; the match to TRBD1 covers 8 bases. V shed 6 bases, J shed 4 bases, and the junction held 5 bases outside the gene matches. CDR1 is MDHEN and CDR2 is SYDVKM in the germline V gene. The CDR3 has 13 residues. The CDR3 protein is CASRRTGKYEQYF. CDR3 DNA: TGTGCCAGCAGGCGGACAGGGAAATACGAGCAGTACTTC.

The genes are TRBV11-1 and TRBJ2-7; no definite D call. The CDR3 is 16 amino acids. V lost 0 bases and J 5 bases, leaving 17 bases between the germline ends. Germline assignment: CDR1 SGHAT and CDR2 FQDESV (reference sequence). The CDR3 nucleotides are TGTGCCAGCAGCTTAGCGCGGACCCCCGTGATAGACGAGCAGTACTTC. This gives the protein CASSLARTPVIDEQYF.

About this clone itself: This could be a read error, since a much larger clone is one nucleotide away. In DNA form, the CDR3 reads TGTGCCAGCAGCGTAGACGGGAGCTCCTACAATGAGCAGTTCTTC. The encoded protein is CASSVDGSSYNEQFF. The chain links TRBV7-2 to TRBJ2-1, with a weak D call TRBD2 (6 bases). Germline lookup yields CDR1 SGHTA and CDR2 FQGNSA. This CDR3 region has 15 residues. Trimming pared 5 bases from V and 0 bases from J, leaving 11 bases between.

The chain links TRBV5-1 to TRBJ2-7, with D perhaps TRBD2 (6 bases). Germline values: CDR1 SGHRS, CDR2 YFSETQ. Trimming left V 0 bases short and J 2 bases short, with 15 bases between. The CDR3 has 16 residues. CDR3 protein: CASSLELASYTYEQYF. The CDR3 coding sequence is TGCGCCAGCAGCTTGGAACTAGCTTCCTACACCTACGAGCAGTACTTC.

Ten or more counts support this clone. The rearrangement links TRBV30 to TRBJ2-1; TRBD1 might be the D (7 bases). CDR1 is GTSNPN, CDR2 SVGIG, per germline (reference sequence). The CDR3 is 13 residues long. V gave up 3 bases and J gave up 14 bases, with 20 bases separating them. CDR3 in amino acids: CAWRSSEGAREFF. The CDR3 nucleotides are TGTGCCTGGAGGTCTAGCGAGGGGGCTAGGGAGTTCTTC.